This TCR beta chain was sequenced for a study of graft-versus-host responses after intestinal transplantation. Study observations and caveats: Detection of GvH clones occurred in recipient marrow, and some had their first appearance in ileum or blood.

V lost 2 bases and J 5 bases, leaving 18 bases between the germline ends. The CDR3 loop spans 15 amino acids. The germline gives CDR1 GTSNPN, CDR2 SVGIG (reference sequence). About this clone: The target antigen is unknown.

The data were produced by immunoSEQ multiplex PCR, yet TCRdb's version contains in-frame clones alone and is incomplete. The sample lists tens of thousands of clones, over 85% seen once, with 0.3% in the top ten. The gene calls are TRBV30 and TRBJ2-5; unclear D gene. Source: unstimulated CD4+ T cells sorted from spleen or lymph node cells, taken before intestinal transplant. The origin of this receptor is a human donor who received an intestinal transplant. The CDR3 region has the DNA TGTGCCTGGAGTCGGGTTAGCCAATCGCGGGAGACCCAGTACTTC. Translating it yields CAWSRVSQSRETQYF.